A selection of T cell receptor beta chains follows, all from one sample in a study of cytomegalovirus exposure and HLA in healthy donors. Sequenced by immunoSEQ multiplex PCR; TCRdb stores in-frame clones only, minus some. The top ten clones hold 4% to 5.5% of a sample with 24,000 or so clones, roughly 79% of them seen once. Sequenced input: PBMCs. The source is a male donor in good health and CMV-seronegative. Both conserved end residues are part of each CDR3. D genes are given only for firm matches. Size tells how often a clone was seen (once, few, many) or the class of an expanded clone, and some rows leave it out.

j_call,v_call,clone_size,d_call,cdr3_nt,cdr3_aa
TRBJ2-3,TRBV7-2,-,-,TGTGCCAGCAGCCGTATCTCGGGGGTGGTGGCGCAGTATTTT,CASSRISGVVAQYF
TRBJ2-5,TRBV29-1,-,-,TGCAGCGTTGGTACGGGGGTCGTGGAGACCCAGTACTTC,CSVGTGVVETQYF
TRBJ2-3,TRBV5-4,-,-,TGTGCCAGCGGGAGTCCGAGCACAGATACGCAGTATTTT,CASGSPSTDTQYF
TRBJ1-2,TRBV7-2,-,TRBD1,TGTGCCAGCAGCTTAGCGCCACTCGGACAGGGGACAAATGGCTACACCTTC,CASSLAPLGQGTNGYTF
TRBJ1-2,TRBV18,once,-,TGTGCCAGCTCACGCGAGGACAGCGCCTATGGCTACACCTTC,CASSREDSAYGYTF
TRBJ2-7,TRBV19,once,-,TGTGCCAGTAGTATCGGAGACCCGGAGGTCTACGAGCAGTACTTC,CASSIGDPEVYEQYF
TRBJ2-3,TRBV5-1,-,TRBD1,TGCGCCAGCAGCTTCGGACAGGGGGTAGATACGCAGTATTTT,CASSFGQGVDTQYF
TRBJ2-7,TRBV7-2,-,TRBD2,TGTGCCAGCAGCCACAGGCGGGGGCGGGAGGACTACGAGCAGTACTTC,CASSHRRGREDYEQYF
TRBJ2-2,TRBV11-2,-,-,TGTGCCAGCCGACAGGCTCCGAACACCGGGGAGCTGTTTTTT,CASRQAPNTGELFF
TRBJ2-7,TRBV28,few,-,TGTGCCAGCAACTCCGAGGCAGGGGCGGCCGAGCAGTACTTC,CASNSEAGAAEQYF
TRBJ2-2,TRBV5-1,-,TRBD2,TGCGCCAGCAGCTTGGGAGCGGGGGGGCGAGACACCGGGGAGCTGTTTTTT,CASSLGAGGRDTGELFF
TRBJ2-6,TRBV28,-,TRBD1,TGTGCCAGCAGTCCCCCGGGACAGGGGGCTTGGGGGGCCAACGTCCTGACTTTC,CASSPPGQGAWGANVLTF
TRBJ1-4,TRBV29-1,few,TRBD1,TGCAGCGTTGGTGACAGGGGTAATGAAAAACTGTTTTTT,CSVGDRGNEKLFF
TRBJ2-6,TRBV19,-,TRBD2,TGTGCCAGTAGGGTAGCGGGGGGGGCCAGCTCTGGGGCCAACGTCCTGACTTTC,CASRVAGGASSGANVLTF
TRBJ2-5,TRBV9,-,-,TGTGCCAGCAGCGTAGCTGGACTGCAAGAGACCCAGTACTTC,CASSVAGLQETQYF
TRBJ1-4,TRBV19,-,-,TGTGCCAGTAGCCACGGACACAGGGATGTTGAAAAACTGTTTTTT,CASSHGHRDVEKLFF
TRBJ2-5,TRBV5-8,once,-,TGTGCCAGCAGCCGACTTCAAGAGACCCAGTACTTC,CASSRLQETQYF
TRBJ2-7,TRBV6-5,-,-,TGTGCCAGCAGTCGCCGGGCTCCGGAGGAGGAGCAGTACTTC,CASSRRAPEEEQYF
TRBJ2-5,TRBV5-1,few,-,TGCGCCAGCAGCGCGGGACAGCCTAAAGAGACCCAGTACTTC,CASSAGQPKETQYF
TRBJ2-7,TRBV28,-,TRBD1,TGTGCCAGCAGTTATGGGACAGGGGGTACCAACGAGCAGTACTTC,CASSYGTGGTNEQYF
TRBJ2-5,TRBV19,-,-,TGTGCCAGTAGTATGGCCAGGGGGGCGGAGACCCAGTACTTC,CASSMARGAETQYF
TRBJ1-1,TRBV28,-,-,TGTGCCAGCCAGGCAGGAATGAACACTGAAGCTTTCTTT,CASQAGMNTEAFF
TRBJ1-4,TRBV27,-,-,TGTGCCAGCAGCGACTTCGGGGGGCACAACGAAAAACTGTTTTTT,CASSDFGGHNEKLFF
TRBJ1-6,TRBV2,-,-,TGTGCCAGCAGTGAACAGTTCGACTCCTATAATTCACCCCTCCGCTTT,CASSEQFDSYNSPLRF
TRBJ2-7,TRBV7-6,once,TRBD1,TGTGCCAGCAGCTTAGGGCCCCAGGGGGCGAATAACGAGCAGTACTTC,CASSLGPQGANNEQYF
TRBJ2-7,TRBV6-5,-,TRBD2,TGTGCCAGCAGTTACCTAGCGGGGGCTCTCTACGAGCAGTACTTC,CASSYLAGALYEQYF
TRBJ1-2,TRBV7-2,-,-,TGTGCCAGCGAGCGTCCCTATGGCTACACCTTC,CASERPYGYTF
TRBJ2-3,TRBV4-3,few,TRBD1,TGCGCCAGCAGCCAAGGCGATAGACAGGGGCCCACAGATACGCAGTATTTT,CASSQGDRQGPTDTQYF
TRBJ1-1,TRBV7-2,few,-,TGTGCCAGCAGCCAGAGCAGGGGATTTCTGACTGAAGCTTTCTTT,CASSQSRGFLTEAFF
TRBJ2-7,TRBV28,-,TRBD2,TGTGCCAGCAGTTTAGCGGGAGCGTACGAGCAGTACTTC,CASSLAGAYEQYF
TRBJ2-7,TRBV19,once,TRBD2,TGTGCCAGTAGTATAGGGCTAGCGGGATTCTACGAGCAGTACTTC,CASSIGLAGFYEQYF
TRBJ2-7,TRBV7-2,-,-,TGTGCCAGCAGCTTACTTAGTTCCCCTACCCACGAGCAGTACTTC,CASSLLSSPTHEQYF
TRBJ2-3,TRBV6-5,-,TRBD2,TGTGCCAGCAGCCAACTCGGGACTAACACAGATACGCAGTATTTT,CASSQLGTNTDTQYF
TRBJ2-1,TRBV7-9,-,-,TGTGCCAGTGAGGTACCAGGGCTGGGAAATGAGCAGTTCTTC,CASEVPGLGNEQFF
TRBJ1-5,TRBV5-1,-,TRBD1,TGCGCCATCTGGCACATTGGCAGGGGGCCAAATCAGCCCCAGCATTTT,CAIWHIGRGPNQPQHF
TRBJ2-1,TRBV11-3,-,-,TGTGCCAGCAGCTTAGATGGTACGGGAAGTGAGCAGTTCTTC,CASSLDGTGSEQFF
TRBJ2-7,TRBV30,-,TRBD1,TGTGCCTGGGAAAATGACAGGGTATACGAGCAGTACTTC,CAWENDRVYEQYF